These T cell receptor beta chains were read from a single sample in a study of T cells in Graves' hyperthyroidism and ophthalmopathy. MiXCR, run by TCRdb on the multiplex PCR reads, gives a single entry per CDR3 protein. Of under 350,000 distinct CDR3 sequences detected, roughly 20% appear once; the ten largest clones hold about half. Sequenced input: blood. The receptors here all came from a woman aged 45-65 years with Graves' hyperthyroidism. The CDR3 runs from the conserved cysteine through the conserved F or W. D genes are given only for firm matches. Size is omitted from some rows. Given values are once, few, many or a class for expanded clones.

D,size,V,J,CDR3,DNA
TRBD1,once,TRBV6-2/TRBV6-3,TRBJ2-2,CASSAATGGGGELFF,TGTGCCAGCAGTGCGGCGACAGGGGGCGGCGGGGAGCTGTTTTTT
NA,many,TRBV30,TRBJ1-2,CAIGKGTAGYTF,TGTGCCATTGGGAAAGGAACGGCTGGCTACACCTTC
NA,NA,TRBV11-2,TRBJ1-4,CASSFFWGATNEKLFF,TGTGCCAGCAGCTTTTTTTGGGGAGCAACTAATGAAAAACTGTTTTTT
NA,NA,TRBV3-1,TRBJ2-7,CASSPVSDVGEQYF,TGTGCCAGCAGCCCAGTATCCGATGTCGGGGAGCAGTACTTC
TRBD1,few,TRBV12-3/TRBV12-4,TRBJ2-1,CASSFITGGIEQFF,TGTGCCAGCAGTTTTATCACAGGGGGAATTGAGCAGTTCTTC
NA,many,TRBV2,TRBJ1-2,CASSEAGDYGYTF,TGTGCCAGCAGTGAAGCAGGGGACTATGGCTACACCTTC
NA,few,TRBV4-1,TRBJ1-4,CASSQPPAGNEKLFF,TGCGCCAGCAGCCAACCCCCAGCCGGGAATGAAAAACTGTTTTTT
NA,many,TRBV12-3/TRBV12-4,TRBJ2-7,CASSFSGSSYEQYF,TGTGCCAGCAGTTTTAGCGGAAGCTCCTACGAGCAGTACTTC
TRBD2,NA,TRBV2,TRBJ2-5,CAVGLAGVRETQYF,TGTGCCGTCGGACTAGCGGGGGTTCGGGAGACCCAGTACTTC
NA,many,TRBV12-3/TRBV12-4,TRBJ1-4,CASSFQATNEKLFF,TGTGCCAGCAGTTTTCAGGCAACTAATGAAAAACTGTTTTTT
TRBD2,many,TRBV11-2,TRBJ2-7,CASSFGQSRTSVSYEQYF,TGTGCCAGCAGCTTCGGACAGTCAAGGACTAGCGTCTCCTACGAGCAGTACTTC
TRBD1,many,TRBV2,TRBJ1-2,CAEDRGTGYTF,TGTGCCGAAGACAGGGGGACGGGCTACACCTTC
NA,few,TRBV3-1,TRBJ1-4,CASSQTVETNEKLFF,TGTGCCAGCAGCCAGACAGTTGAAACTAATGAAAAACTGTTTTTT
TRBD1,few,TRBV16,TRBJ1-1,CASSRGDSLNTEAFF,TGTGCCAGCAGCCGGGGGGACAGTTTGAACACTGAAGCTTTCTTT
NA,NA,TRBV11-2,TRBJ2-2,CASSYRSGGELFF,TGTGCCAGCAGCTACAGGTCTGGCGGGGAGCTGTTTTTT
TRBD2,many,TRBV30,TRBJ2-1,CAWTPWGGNEQFF,TGTGCCTGGACCCCCTGGGGGGGAAATGAGCAGTTCTTC
TRBD2,many,TRBV7-3,TRBJ2-1,CASSKMGLAGGGEQFF,TGTGCCAGCAGCAAAATGGGACTAGCGGGAGGGGGTGAGCAGTTCTTC
TRBD1,many,TRBV5-1,TRBJ1-2,CASSFRQGDYGYTF,TGCGCCAGCAGCTTTCGACAGGGGGACTATGGCTACACCTTC
TRBD2,many,TRBV7-9,TRBJ2-1,CASSLLAGGAEQFF,TGTGCCAGCAGCTTACTAGCGGGAGGCGCTGAGCAGTTCTTC
NA,NA,TRBV6-2/TRBV6-3,TRBJ2-1,CASNVAPSPYNEQFF,TGTGCCAGCAACGTTGCGCCTAGCCCTTACAATGAGCAGTTCTTC
NA,few,TRBV6-1,TRBJ2-7,CASSEAPTVEWWYEQYF,TGTGCCAGCAGTGAAGCGCCAACAGTCGAGTGGTGGTACGAGCAGTACTTC
NA,many,TRBV28,TRBJ2-3,CASTGNTSPHTDTQYF,TGTGCCAGCACTGGGAACACTAGTCCCCACACAGATACGCAGTATTTT
TRBD2,many,TRBV2,TRBJ2-5,CASRPSGGVETQYF,TGTGCCAGCAGGCCTAGCGGGGGGGTCGAGACCCAGTACTTC
TRBD2,many,TRBV11-2,TRBJ2-2,CASSLTSGSPFGELFF,TGTGCCAGCAGTCTGACTAGCGGGAGTCCATTCGGGGAGCTGTTTTTT
NA,many,TRBV28,TRBJ2-7,CASGTRLRDEQYF,TGTGCCAGCGGAACACGCCTCCGGGACGAGCAGTACTTC
TRBD1,NA,TRBV19,TRBJ2-2,CASRDRGPNTGELFF,TGTGCCAGCCGGGACAGGGGGCCGAACACCGGGGAGCTGTTTTTT
TRBD1,few,TRBV7-8,TRBJ1-3,CASSTDSPGGLSGNTIYF,TGTGCCAGCAGCACCGATTCCCCAGGGGGCCTCTCTGGAAACACCATATATTTT
TRBD1,many,TRBV6-1,TRBJ2-3,CASRQGSDTQYF,TGTGCCAGCAGACAGGGGTCAGATACGCAGTATTTT
NA,many,TRBV7-9,TRBJ2-7,CASSFSATGYSYEQYF,TGTGCCAGCAGCTTCTCAGCAACGGGATACTCCTACGAGCAGTACTTC
TRBD2,many,TRBV20-1,TRBJ2-3,CSASPGGGNTDTQYF,TGCAGTGCCAGCCCGGGCGGGGGGAACACAGATACGCAGTATTTT
TRBD1,many,TRBV12-3/TRBV12-4,TRBJ2-7,CASSSRTGVGGEQYF,TGTGCCAGCAGTTCGCGGACAGGGGTAGGCGGGGAGCAGTACTTC
TRBD2,many,TRBV12-3/TRBV12-4,TRBJ2-3,CASNLLGLAGSDTQYF,TGTGCCAGCAACCTACTGGGACTAGCGGGATCCGATACGCAGTATTTT
NA,NA,TRBV6-1,TRBJ1-2,CASSEAGESGYTF,TGTGCCAGCAGTGAAGCAGGGGAAAGTGGCTACACCTTC
TRBD1,few,TRBV6-1,TRBJ2-5,CASVQGVASETQYF,TGTGCCAGCGTCCAGGGGGTAGCTTCAGAGACCCAGTACTTC
TRBD1,NA,TRBV19,TRBJ2-2,CARARDRGPGELFF,TGTGCCAGAGCTAGGGACAGGGGACCCGGGGAGCTGTTTTTT